Below, 27 T cell receptor beta chains from the same sample are listed, as sequenced in a study of regulatory T cells in long-lasting Graves disease. Libraries of TCR beta came from iRepertoire HTBI primers plus Arm-PCR of CDR3 regions. TCRdb redid the calling of the multiplex PCR reads with MiXCR, one entry per CDR3 protein. The sample lists 350,000 to 450,000 distinct CDR3 sequences, around 20% occurring once. Time point meaning: persistent/refractory GD, antithyroid drugs over 5 years with positive TRAb. With RNA extracted from PBMCs as input, the TCR library was made. Source: peripheral blood mononuclear cells (PBMCs), taken when the disease was refractory, from a patient treated with antithyroid drugs. These receptors originate from a female donor with Graves disease.

This sequence joins TRBV20-1 and TRBJ2-2; D possibly corresponds to TRBD2 (6 bases). The CDR3 loop spans 14 amino acids. Germline V gene data show CDR1 as DFQATT and CDR2 as SNEGSKA (reference sequence). Trimming cost V 1 base and J 6 bases, with 12 bases left between them. The CDR3 coding sequence is TGCAGTGCTAGAGTTTCGGGACTCGCCGGGGAGCTGTTTTTT. This sequence encodes CSARVSGLAGELFF.

The chain is built from TRBV28 and TRBJ2-7; TRBD1 agrees at 7 bases. The CDR3 contains 14 residues. Germline lookup yields CDR1 MDHEN and CDR2 SYDVKM. J was trimmed by 6 bases and V by 6 bases; bases with no gene match: 11. The CDR3 loop is CASSNPGGLSEQYF. The CDR3 nucleotides read TGTGCCAGCAGCAACCCAGGGGGATTGAGCGAGCAGTACTTC.

This clonotype was recorded at least ten times. The chain is built from TRBV28 and TRBJ1-5; D unresolved. There are 15 residues in the CDR3. With 6 bases removed from V and 2 bases from J, the gap between germline ends came to 14 bases. Germline V gene data show CDR1 as MDHEN and CDR2 as SYDVKM. This CDR3 is CASRAEASGNQPQHF. Here the CDR3 DNA reads TGTGCCAGCAGGGCCGAGGCCTCGGGCAATCAGCCCCAGCATTTT. Drawing the rest from reference TRBV28 and TRBJ1-5, the complete variable domain is DVKVTQSSRYLVKRTGEKVFLECVQDMDHENMFWYRQDPGLGLRLIYFSYDVKMKEKGDIPEGYSVSREKKERFSLILESASTNQTSMYLCASRAEASGNQPQHFGDGTRLSIL.

This clonotype showed up many times. The rearrangement uses TRBV3-1 and TRBJ2-2; D is undetermined. V dropped 1 base and J dropped 1 base, with 10 bases sitting between them. CDR3 size: 16 residues. Germline V gene lookup returns CDR1 LGHDT and CDR2 YNNKEL (reference sequence). The CDR3 bases are TGTGCCAGCAGCCAAGTTGACTCATTGAACACCGGGGAGCTGTTTTTT. Its translation: CASSQVDSLNTGELFF.

As to this clonotype: Without the conserved terminal phenylalanine or tryptophan, this CDR3 likely stems from a read error. The chain links TRBV11-2 to TRBJ2-7, with D possibly called TRBD1 or TRBD2 (5 bases each). This CDR3 is 15 amino acids long. Germline CDR1 is SGHAT and CDR2 is FQNNGV. This chain's CDR3 is CASSLGARSRDQQYL. DNA for the CDR3: TGTGCCAGCAGTTTAGGTGCAAGGTCCAGGGACCAGCAGTACCTC.

Points on this clonotype: Being one base from a much bigger clone, this may be a read error. This chain connects TRBV9 to TRBJ1-1, with TRBD1 matching over 7 bases. The CDR3 is 12 residues long. CDR1 and CDR2 from the germline V gene are SGDLS and YYNGEE. V lost 0 bases, J lost 7 bases, and 0 bases stayed unmatched. As DNA, the CDR3 is TGTGCCAGCAGCGTAGGGACAGGTGAAGCTTTCTTT. Amino acids: CASSVGTGEAFF.

This clonotype occurred a few times. This chain uses TRBV20-1 with TRBJ2-2; 7 nucleotides match TRBD1. This CDR3 region has 13 residues. CDR1 DFQATT and CDR2 SNEGSKA come from the germline V gene (reference sequence). V gave up 6 bases and J gave up 4 bases; unmatched junction bases: 5. CDR3: CSASGQLTGELFF. CDR3 nucleotides: TGCAGTGCCTCGGGACAGCTCACCGGGGAGCTGTTTTTT.

The rearrangement links TRBV24-1 to TRBJ2-1; TRBD2 might be the D (6 bases). The CDR3 runs 18 residues. Trimming took 4 bases from V and 0 from J, leaving 18 bases between them. The V gene's germline CDR1 is KGHDR and CDR2 SFDVKD. Here the CDR3 reads CATSDPGLPSSSYNEQFF. CDR3 nucleotide sequence: TGTGCCACCAGTGACCCCGGACTACCATCCAGCTCCTACAATGAGCAGTTCTTC.

This clonotype was counted only a few times. This chain joins TRBV29-1 and TRBJ2-3; no definite D call. The CDR3 totals 12 residues. Germline V gene lookup returns CDR1 SQVTM and CDR2 ANQGSEA. The germline V and J ends were trimmed by 1 base and 2 bases, with 4 bases remaining between them. CDR3 in DNA: TGCAGCGTTGAAGCTGACACAGATACGCAGTATTTT. This translates into CSVEADTDTQYF.

The chain has TRBV25-1 and TRBJ2-2; D gene unclear. Germline-derived CDR1 and CDR2 are MGHDK and SYGVNS. Deletions cut 7 bases from V and 1 base from J, with 10 bases between. CDR3 size: 14 residues. CDR3 nucleotides: TGTGCCAGCACTAAGGACGGGAACACCGGGGAGCTGTTTTTT. Translating gives CASTKDGNTGELFF.

CDR3 region: CSAREGSPTTNEKLFF. In DNA, the CDR3 is TGCAGTGCTAGAGAAGGCAGTCCTACAACTAATGAAAAACTGTTTTTT. The V call is TRBV20-1, the J call TRBJ1-4; D is uncertain. CDR3 length equals 16 residues. Deletions cut 0 bases from V and 0 bases from J, with 11 bases between. Germline assignment: CDR1 DFQATT and CDR2 SNEGSKA (reference sequence).

Details on this clonotype: It may be a read error: a sequence one base away is much more abundant. The chain has TRBV20-1 and TRBJ1-2; the D is unclear. V lost 1 base, J lost 8 bases, and 14 bases lay in between. The CDR3 covers 13 residues. The germline CDR1 and CDR2 sequences are DFQATT and SNEGSKA (reference sequence). CDR3 protein: CSARAVVPRGYTF. The CDR3 region has the DNA TGCAGTGCTAGAGCGGTGGTGCCGAGGGGCTACACCTTC.

Ten or more counts support this clonotype. The chain combines TRBV7-2 with TRBJ2-5; perhaps TRBD1 as D (6 bases). Trimming left V 5 bases short and J 4 bases short, with 8 bases between. The CDR3 runs 12 residues. Germline CDR1 and CDR2: SGHTA and FQGNSA. CDR3 sequence: CASSQGLETQYF. The CDR3 bases are TGTGCCAGCAGCCAGGGGCTAGAGACCCAGTACTTC.

With respect to this clonotype: A clone one base away is much larger, so this may be a read error. V usage is TRBV12-3 or TRBV12-4 and J usage is TRBJ1-2, with D possibly TRBD1 on 6 matching bases. This CDR3 is built from 13 residues. This CDR3 is CASSADRTRGYAF. As DNA, the CDR3 is TGTGCCAGCAGTGCTGACAGGACACGGGGCTACGCCTTC.

This chain uses TRBV27 with TRBJ2-1, with 9 bases identical to TRBD2. J gave up 4 bases and V 5 bases, and 9 bases lay outside the gene matches. The germline CDR1 and CDR2 sequences are MNHEY and SMNVEV (reference sequence). The CDR3 sequence is 16 residues long. The CDR3 region is CASSPLTSGGYNEQFF. The CDR3 coding sequence is TGTGCCAGCAGTCCCCTGACTAGCGGAGGATACAATGAGCAGTTCTTC.

This clonotype was picked up a small number of times. The gene calls are TRBV27 and TRBJ2-5; 12 bases line up with TRBD1. The J call may be in error: the DNA end matches TRBJ2-7 better. The length of the CDR3 is 15 residues. Germline V gene lookup returns CDR1 MNHEY and CDR2 SMNVEV (reference sequence). The CDR3 region is CAGGMTGQGANEQYF. DNA for the CDR3: TGTGCCGGCGGTATGACGGGACAGGGGGCGAACGAGCAGTACTTC.

The V gene is TRBV20-1, the J gene TRBJ2-1; 11 bases match TRBD2. There are 14 residues in the CDR3. The germline V gene has CDR1 DFQATT and CDR2 SNEGSKA (reference sequence). Unmatched junction bases numbered 4, after V lost 1 base and J lost 8 bases. CDR3 sequence (DNA): TGCAGTGCTAGAGTAGCGGGAGGGCCCCATGAGCAGTTCTTC. The encoded protein is CSARVAGGPHEQFF.

Notes on this clonotype: A single base separates this from a much larger clone, so it may be a read error. V gene TRBV7-3 combines with J gene TRBJ2-2; D call uncertain. V lost 3 bases to trimming and J lost 6 bases, with 8 bases between them. The CDR3 totals 13 residues. Germline CDR1 and CDR2: SGHTA and FQGTGA. CDR3 loop: CASSFRSAGELFF. CDR3 bases: TGTGCCAGCAGCTTCAGGAGCGCCGGGGAGCTGTTTTTT.

A remark on this clonotype: One junction end disagrees with the germline gene, perhaps due to a read error. The chain joins TRBV7-2 to TRBJ2-7; no reliable D call. The CDR3 has 12 residues. Germline V gene data show CDR1 as SGHTA and CDR2 as FQGNSA. CDR3 sequence (DNA): TGTGCCAACAGCCGCCAGAGAAGCGAGCAGTACTTC. Translated, it gives CANSRQRSEQYF.

This clonotype came up a few times. The J gene is TRBJ2-7, the V gene TRBV5-1; D is unresolved. CDR3 length: 15 amino acids. Germline V gene data show CDR1 as SGHRS and CDR2 as YFSETQ. Deletions cut 0 bases from V and 1 base from J, with 11 bases between. For the CDR3, the DNA is TGCGCCAGCAGCTTGGAAGGGTTCCGATCCTACGAGCAGTACTTC. It is translated as CASSLEGFRSYEQYF. The entire variable domain, with the rest obtained from reference TRBV5-1 and TRBJ2-7, is as follows: KAGVTQTPRYLIKTRGQQVTLSCSPISGHRSVSWYQQTPGQGLQFLFEYFSETQRNKGNFPGRFSGRQFSNSRSEMNVSTLELGDSALYLCASSLEGFRSYEQYFGPGTRLTVT.

J is TRBJ2-4 and V is TRBV5-6; 9 positions match TRBD1. V shed 1 base, J shed 9 bases, and the junction held 5 bases outside the gene matches. The germline V gene encodes CDR1 SGHDT and CDR2 YYEEEE. The CDR3 has 14 amino acids. The CDR3 bases are TGTGCCAGCAGCTTGACGGACAGGGGAGGCATTCAGTACTTC. Its protein product is CASSLTDRGGIQYF.

Points on this clonotype: It differs at one base from a far larger clone, so likely a read error. This chain uses TRBV20-1 with TRBJ2-1, with TRBD2 matching over 8 bases. Germline V gives CDR1 DFQATT, CDR2 SNEGSKA (reference sequence). The CDR3 is made up of 15 amino acids. The CDR3 region is CSVARVGTRGETQFF. The CDR3, as DNA: TGCAGCGTCGCCCGCGTAGGGACTAGGGGGGAGACCCAGTTCTTC.

The V gene is TRBV7-9, the J gene TRBJ2-7; 8 nucleotides align to TRBD2. J was trimmed by 5 bases and V by 5 bases; bases with no gene match: 8. Germline-derived CDR1 and CDR2 are SEHNR and FQNEAQ (reference sequence). This CDR3 region has 14 residues. CDR3 sequence (DNA): TGTGCCAGCAGCGATAGAGCGGGAGCCCACGAGCAGTACTTC. Translated: CASSDRAGAHEQYF.

The table lists this clonotype with many counts. The J gene is TRBJ1-1, the V gene TRBV2; maybe TRBD1 (6 bases). Germline V lookup: CDR1 SNHLY, CDR2 FYNNEI. The CDR3 spans 11 residues. Trimming removed 7 bases at V and 11 bases at J, with 14 bases between. The CDR3 DNA sequence: TGTGCCAGCAATCAGGGGCTCAGGGCTTTCTTT. It translates to CASNQGLRAFF.

This clonotype occurred many times. J is TRBJ1-2 and V is TRBV5-6; no definite D call. The CDR3 is 14 residues long. The germline V gene encodes CDR1 SGHDT and CDR2 YYEEEE. Between the trimmed V and J ends, which lost 0 bases and 0 bases, there was a span of 6 bases. The CDR3 DNA sequence: TGTGCCAGCAGCTTGGGCACAACTAACTATGGCTACACCTTC. Translating gives CASSLGTTNYGYTF.

This clonotype came up many times. This rearrangement joins TRBV3-1 to TRBJ2-7; either TRBD1 or TRBD2 may supply D (5 bases each). CDR3 size: 15 residues. V was pared by 4 bases and J by 0 bases, with 13 bases between. Looked up from germline, CDR1 is LGHDT and CDR2 is YNNKEL (reference sequence). This CDR3 is CASSPTGTTSYEQYF. In DNA, the CDR3 is TGTGCCAGCAGCCCGACCGGGACCACCTCCTACGAGCAGTACTTC.

This clonotype was seen ten or more times. The chain joins TRBV28 to TRBJ1-1; TRBD1 matches 11 bases. CDR3 size: 17 residues. V lost 5 bases and J lost 1; bases outside the gene matches: 9. Germline CDR1 MDHEN, CDR2 SYDVKM. CDR3 DNA sequence: TGTGCCAGCAGTGGGGCCGGGACAGGGGGGAAGAACACTGAAGCTTTCTTT. It yields the protein CASSGAGTGGKNTEAFF.